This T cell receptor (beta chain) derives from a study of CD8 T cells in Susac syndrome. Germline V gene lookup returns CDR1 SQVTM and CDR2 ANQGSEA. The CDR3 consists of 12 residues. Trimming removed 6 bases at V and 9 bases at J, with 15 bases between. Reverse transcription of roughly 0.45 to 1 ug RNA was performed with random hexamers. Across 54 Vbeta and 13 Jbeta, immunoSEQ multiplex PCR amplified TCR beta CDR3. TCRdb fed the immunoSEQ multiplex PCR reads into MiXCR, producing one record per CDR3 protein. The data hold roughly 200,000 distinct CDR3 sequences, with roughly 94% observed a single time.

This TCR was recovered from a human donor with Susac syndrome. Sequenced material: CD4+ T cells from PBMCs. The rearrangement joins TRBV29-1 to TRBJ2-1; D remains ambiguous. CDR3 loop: CSVALDLGEQFF. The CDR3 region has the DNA TGCAGCGTCGCCCTCGATCTGGGTGAGCAGTTCTTC.